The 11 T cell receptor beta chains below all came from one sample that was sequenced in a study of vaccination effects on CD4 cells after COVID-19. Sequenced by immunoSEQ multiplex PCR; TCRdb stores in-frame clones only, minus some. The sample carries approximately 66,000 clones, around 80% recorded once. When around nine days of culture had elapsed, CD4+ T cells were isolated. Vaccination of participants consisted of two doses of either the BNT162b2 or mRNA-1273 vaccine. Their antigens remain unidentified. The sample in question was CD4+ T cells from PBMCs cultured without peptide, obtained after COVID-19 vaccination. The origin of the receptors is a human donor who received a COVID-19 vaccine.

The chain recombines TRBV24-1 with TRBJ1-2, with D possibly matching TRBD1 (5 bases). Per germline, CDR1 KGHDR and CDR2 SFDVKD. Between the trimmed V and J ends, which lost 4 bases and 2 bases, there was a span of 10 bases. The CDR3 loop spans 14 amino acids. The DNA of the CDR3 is TGTGCCACCAGTGAGAGGGGACGGAACTATGGCTACACCTTC. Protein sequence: CATSERGRNYGYTF.

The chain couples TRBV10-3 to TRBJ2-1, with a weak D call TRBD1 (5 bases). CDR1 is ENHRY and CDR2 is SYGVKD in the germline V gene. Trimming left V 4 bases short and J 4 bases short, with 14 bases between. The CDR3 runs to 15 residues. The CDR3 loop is CAISADQGVYNEQFF. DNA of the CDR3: TGTGCCATCAGTGCGGACCAAGGGGTTTACAATGAGCAGTTCTTC.

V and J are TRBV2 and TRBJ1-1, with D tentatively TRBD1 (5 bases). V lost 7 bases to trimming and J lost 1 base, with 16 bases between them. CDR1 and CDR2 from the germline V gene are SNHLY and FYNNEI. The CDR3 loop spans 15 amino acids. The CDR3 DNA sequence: TGTGCCAGCACCTCTTTGTGGGGGGGGAACACTGAAGCTTTCTTT. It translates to CASTSLWGGNTEAFF.

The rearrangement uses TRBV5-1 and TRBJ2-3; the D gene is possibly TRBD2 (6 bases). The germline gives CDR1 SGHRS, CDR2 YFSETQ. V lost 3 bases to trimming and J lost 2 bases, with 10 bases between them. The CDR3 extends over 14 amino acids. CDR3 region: CASSSEGHTDTQYF. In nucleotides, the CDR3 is TGCGCCAGCAGCTCGGAGGGCCACACAGATACGCAGTATTTT.

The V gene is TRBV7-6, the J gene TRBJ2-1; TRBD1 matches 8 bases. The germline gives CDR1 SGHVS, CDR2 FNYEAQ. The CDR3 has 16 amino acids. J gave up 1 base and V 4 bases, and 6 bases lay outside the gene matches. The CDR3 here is CASSYTDRASYNEQFF. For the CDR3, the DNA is TGTGCCAGCAGCTACACGGACAGGGCTTCCTACAATGAGCAGTTCTTC.

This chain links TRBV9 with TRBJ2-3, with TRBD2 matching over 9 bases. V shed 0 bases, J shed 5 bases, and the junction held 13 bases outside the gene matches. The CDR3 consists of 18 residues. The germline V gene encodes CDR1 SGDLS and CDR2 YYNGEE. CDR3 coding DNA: TGTGCCAGCAGCGTAGGATACGTAGCGGGGGCCGGGGGAGATACGCAGTATTTT. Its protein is CASSVGYVAGAGGDTQYF.

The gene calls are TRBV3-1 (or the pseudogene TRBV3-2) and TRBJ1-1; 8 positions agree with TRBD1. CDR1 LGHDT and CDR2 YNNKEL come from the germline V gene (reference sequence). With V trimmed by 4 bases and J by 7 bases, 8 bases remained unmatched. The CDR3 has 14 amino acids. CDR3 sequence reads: CASSPIRQGSEAFF. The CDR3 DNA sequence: TGTGCCAGCAGCCCTATCCGACAGGGGAGTGAAGCTTTCTTT.

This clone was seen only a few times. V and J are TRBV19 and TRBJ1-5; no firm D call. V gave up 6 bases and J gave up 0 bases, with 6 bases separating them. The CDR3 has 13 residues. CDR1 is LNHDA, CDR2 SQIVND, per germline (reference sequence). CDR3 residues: CASRISSNQPQHF. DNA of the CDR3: TGTGCCAGTAGAATTAGTAGCAATCAGCCCCAGCATTTT. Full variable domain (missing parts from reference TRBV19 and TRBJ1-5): DGGITQSPKYLFRKEGQNVTLSCEQNLNHDAMYWYRQDPGQGLRLIYYSQIVNDFQKGDIAEGYSVSREKKESFPLTVTSAQKNPTAFYLCASRISSNQPQHFGDGTRLSIL.

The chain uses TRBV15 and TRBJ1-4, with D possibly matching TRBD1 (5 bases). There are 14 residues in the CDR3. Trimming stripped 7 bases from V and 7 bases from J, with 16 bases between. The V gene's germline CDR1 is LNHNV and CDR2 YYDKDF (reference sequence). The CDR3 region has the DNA TGTGCCACCACGAGGGACGGAGGTAGTGAAAAACTGTTTTTT. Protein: CATTRDGGSEKLFF.

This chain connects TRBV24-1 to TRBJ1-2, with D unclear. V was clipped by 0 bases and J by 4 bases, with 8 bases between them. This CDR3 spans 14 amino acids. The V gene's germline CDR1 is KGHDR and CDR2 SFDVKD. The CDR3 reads CATSDLSGVYGYTF. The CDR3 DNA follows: TGTGCCACCAGTGATTTGTCAGGCGTCTATGGCTACACCTTC.

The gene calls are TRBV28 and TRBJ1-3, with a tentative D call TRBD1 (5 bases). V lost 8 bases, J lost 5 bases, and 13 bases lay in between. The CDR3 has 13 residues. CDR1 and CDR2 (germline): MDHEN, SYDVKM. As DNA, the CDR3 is TGTGCCAGCCGAGACAGTGCCCGAAACACCATATATTTT. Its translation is CASRDSARNTIYF.